The rows below give T cell receptor beta chains drawn from one sample of a study of neurological immune-mediated disorders. TCRdb analysed the 5' RACE reads with MiXCR anew, one entry per CDR3 protein. The sample has about 90,000 distinct CDR3 sequences, about 13% seen once. Sequenced sample: PBMCs. The receptors stem from a female donor with HTLV-1-associated myelopathy (HAM/TSP). Both conserved end residues are trimmed from each CDR3. Clone size is stated in some rows and not others, as once, few, many or a class when expanded.

many TRBJ2-3 TRBV4-1 ASSQDRGGSTDTQY
many TRBJ2-7 TRBV10-3 AISPTIYEQY
many TRBJ2-1 TRBV5-1 ASSPGSSGGEQF
- TRBJ2-7 TRBV12-3/TRBV12-4 ASSTGGRVPYEQY
many TRBJ2-7 TRBV18 ASSPPGMGYEQY
many TRBJ2-5 TRBV4-1 ASSQETVGGETQY
many TRBJ2-7 TRBV27 ASKTRQSGVYEQY
many TRBJ2-1 TRBV4-1 ASSQGTGVYNEQF
many TRBJ2-5 TRBV11-1 ASSPRRGETQY
many TRBJ2-1 TRBV4-1 ASSQDDQELSSYNEQF
many TRBJ2-4 TRBV5-4 ASSEYWGGRGSLLQY
many TRBJ2-5 TRBV7-9 ASSLGTGNKETQY
many TRBJ2-1 TRBV9 ASSVEASQSNEQF
many TRBJ2-3 TRBV4-1 ASSIRGLAGNTDTQY
few TRBJ2-1 TRBV7-9 ASSLADKMRQF
many TRBJ2-7 TRBV5-6 ASSLPGGTALYYEQY
many TRBJ2-3 TRBV7-8 ASSLAGTGFETDTQY
many TRBJ1-2 TRBV28 ASSPTRRSGQNYGYT
many TRBJ2-1 TRBV7-9 ALREDRDNEQF
many TRBJ2-5 TRBV5-1 ASSLEVEETQY
many TRBJ2-3 TRBV5-1 ASSPRTGTSTDTQY
few TRBJ2-3 TRBV10-3 AISGGLADTQY
few TRBJ2-7 TRBV6-6 ASRLLSGGSYEQY
many TRBJ1-1 TRBV2 ASFQGINTEAF
many TRBJ2-2 TRBV6-6 ASGGADTGELF
many TRBJ2-1 TRBV28 ASTRGGNYNEQF
- TRBJ2-3 TRBV5-1 ASTLSGGSTDTQY
few TRBJ2-3 TRBV5-1 ASRASSTDTQY
many TRBJ1-2 TRBV27 ASRSKQQGYGYT
many TRBJ2-3 TRBV6-5 ASRPEGLDTQY
few TRBJ2-5 TRBV24-1 ATSERGRTFGETQY
many TRBJ1-2 TRBV11-2 ASSISDGRYGYT
many TRBJ1-6 TRBV27 ASSLWPEVSPLH
many TRBJ2-7 TRBV5-1 ASSVTGSYEQY
few TRBJ2-6 TRBV6-5 ASSYLGTGNSGANVLT
many TRBJ2-1 TRBV20-1 SVRSGAFNEQF
many TRBJ1-2 TRBV11-2 ASSLRQGTHGYT
many TRBJ2-7 TRBV20-1 SALKGGTYEQY
many TRBJ2-7 TRBV5-5 ASSLAERGAYYEQY
many TRBJ2-2 TRBV2 ASRLAGGLGGELF
many TRBJ2-2 TRBV6-5 ASSYWGELF
many TRBJ2-5 TRBV7-2 ASASGGAGETQY
- TRBJ2-1 TRBV6-5 ASSYSMGSGGNEQF
medium-sized TRBJ2-5 TRBV27 ASRLSSDRETQY
many TRBJ2-6 TRBV12-3/TRBV12-4 ASSSRAGANVLT
many TRBJ2-7 TRBV6-5 ASSYSPESSYEQY
few TRBJ2-7 TRBV7-2 ASSRYIASFGGASYEQY
many TRBJ1-1 TRBV6-6 ASSPTGANTEAF
many TRBJ2-5 TRBV20-1 SARGGTKKETQY
many TRBJ2-7 TRBV7-4 ASSLEGRTGHEQY
many TRBJ1-1 TRBV29-1 SGGSGGEAF
many TRBJ2-5 TRBV20-1 SASGQKETQY
few TRBJ2-1 TRBV7-2 ASSSKVGRGQPRQF
many TRBJ2-3 TRBV5-1 ASSLGGYTDTQY
many TRBJ2-3 TRBV12-3/TRBV12-4 ASSLDGGLDTQY